The T cell receptor (beta chain) under discussion was sequenced for a study of blood T cells in healthy people across ages (dated by TCRdb to 2014 to 2015). In the study overall: In model experiments, roughly one uniquely barcoded TCR beta cDNA molecule per two T cells was captured by template switching. The donors were divided into four age groups: young (average around 15 years), middle-aged (about 41), aged (approximately 64) and long-lived (82). Two additional independent replicas of 1 million unique cDNA reads from the same blood draw were analyzed for two donors (one aged 18 to 30 and one aged 80 or older). The study measured age-related changes in TCR beta repertoire diversity using deep sequencing normalized with unique cDNA molecular identifiers.

Donors were around 37 systemically healthy Caucasian individuals from Russia aged roughly 6 to 100 years. Each donor gave ten milliliters of peripheral blood, collected into EDTA-treated Vacutainer tubes. PBMCs were isolated by Ficoll-Paque density-gradient centrifugation, with at least 6.5 million obtained per sample. Total RNA was extracted from PBMCs with Trizol reagent, with at least 6 micrograms obtained per sample. Naive CD45RAhigh/CD27high T cell percentages were measured by flow cytometry on a PBMC aliquot from every donor. As for this clonotype: The antigen it recognizes is unknown. Base qualities are missing; no much larger clone stands one base away.

Receptor libraries were prepared by 5' RACE. These reads were obtained on an Illumina HiSeq 2500. A second PCR of about 6 to 11 cycles was performed with a sample-barcoded 5' primer and a J-beta primer mix. A template-switch 5' adaptor carrying 12 random nucleotides introduced a unique molecular identifier onto each TCR beta cDNA molecule. Each sample yielded at least 2.5 million CDR3-containing paired-end reads. All of the RNA was converted into first-strand cDNA using the Mint cDNA synthesis kit, with a TRBC-specific oligonucleotide serving as the primer. All cDNA was treated with uracil-DNA glycosylase and then went through a first 18-cycle PCR with the universal primers M1SS and BC2_uni_R. As for the original processing: For normalization, 1 million high-quality reads, each with a distinct molecular identifier, were randomly selected from each sample. Reads with shared molecular identifiers were discarded instead of being binned into consensus sequences. MiTCR, set to a Q25 quality threshold and the strictest error-elimination algorithm, was used for CDR3 identification, clonotype clustering and error correction. A nonparametric unseen species model with Euler transformation was used to estimate a lower bound on total TCR beta diversity. TCRdb passed the public sequencing reads through fastp at Q25 and MiXCR, retaining productive beta sequences. Identical CDR3 proteins give one entry, which carries the most common genes and DNA. TCRdb, not the original authors, processed these V and J calls. The sample table holds over a million distinct CDR3 sequences, of which roughly a quarter were seen once. Together, the top ten hold about 0.8% of the sample.

What the research found in general, with its limitations: Because the CMV infection status of the donors was unknown, age-related changes in expanded clonotypes may potentially have been confounded. There was a strong correlation between observed TCR beta diversity and the percentage of naive T cells measured by flow cytometry. As age increased, observed TCR beta diversity per million T cells dropped in a roughly linear way, and a significant reduction was already evident by age roughly 40. Compared with the aged group, the long-lived group had more naive CD4+ T cells, fewer expanded clones and increased TCR diversity, suggesting age selection. Estimates of total diversity from one million sequenced T cells were regarded as lower bounds and underestimates. Bulk unsorted PBMC profiling prevented conclusive comparison of naive and antigen-experienced compartments.

In addition, the sample was reused for a study of T cells of mothers and their children. Drawing on the second study: Nine systemically healthy Caucasian individuals, comprising three mothers and their six children, were included as donors. cDNA synthesis consumed the entire amount of extracted RNA, loaded at approximately 1.5 ug RNA in each 15 ul reaction. Sample barcodes and 2-4 random nucleotides were added via the M1S primer in the second PCR. Over 8.5 million TCR beta CDR3 reads were obtained for each mother, and 2.5 million to 3 million reads were obtained for each child. TCR recombination output is similarly shaped by thymic selection in related and unrelated pairs, with a minor effect exerted by inherited differences. Normalized repertoire overlap was always slightly but never significantly higher in related than unrelated mother-child pairs. With a sensitivity of 90 to 100 clones per million clonotypes, no persistent microchimeric T cell clones were detected. The study used deep NGS to compare TCR beta repertoires of mothers and children, seeking features distinguishing related mother-child pairs from unrelated individuals. Mothers averaged roughly 40 +/- 4 years of age and children averaged roughly 10 +/- 4 years. After adapter ligation with NEBNext reagents, the libraries were sequenced on Illumina HiSeq 2000 with 100+100 nt paired-end reads. To prevent cross-contamination, the mother and child libraries were prepared one month apart and sequenced in separate runs. For each donor, between 500,000 and 2,000,000 distinct TCR beta clonotypes were identified. Naive TCR beta clonotypes were estimated from low-frequency clonotypes matched to each donor's FACS-determined naive share, without sorting.

This TCR came from a girl aged 2 to 10 in good health. Sequenced sample: blood.

The bases are TGTGCCAGCAGCTTACAGGGGTCCTTCGGCGAGCAGTACTTC. It codes for CASSLQGSFGEQYF. Here the chain combines TRBV7-9 and TRBJ2-7; perhaps TRBD1 is the D gene, with 6 bases matching. CDR1 and CDR2 (SEHNR, FQNEAQ) derive from the germline V gene (reference sequence). Including cysteine and phenylalanine, the CDR3 has 14 amino acids. The retained sequence is limited to the CDR3, 42 bases, with the frame set at the first base. Deletion took 2 bases off V and 6 bases off J, with a span of 14 bases between the germline ends.